Below are 3 T cell receptor beta chains sequenced from a single sample in a study of blood T cell repertoires in COVID-19. The table came from immunoSEQ multiplex PCR; TCRdb's copy has only in-frame clones and leaves some out. The table has about 380,000 clones, 81% seen once; the top ten hold roughly 1.2%. The sequencing sample was made of peripheral blood. These receptors all stem from a human donor with acute or convalescent COVID-19. The donor label of this sample is uncertain.

J is TRBJ1-2 and V is TRBV27, with 9 bases that match TRBD1. The CDR3 totals 18 residues. The V gene's germline CDR1 is MNHEY and CDR2 SMNVEV (reference sequence). V shed 6 bases and J 3 bases; nucleotides not matched to a gene: 17. CDR3 sequence: CASSLHPGQGMFYYGYTF. The CDR3 DNA reads as TGTGCCAGCAGCCTTCACCCGGGACAGGGAATGTTTTACTATGGCTACACCTTC.

This clone was counted once. The gene calls are TRBV18 and TRBJ1-1; D is possibly TRBD1 (6 bases). This CDR3 region has 15 residues. Germline CDR1 is KGHSH and CDR2 is LQKENI. V lost 6 bases and J 2 bases, leaving 16 bases between the germline ends. The CDR3 region has the DNA TGTGCCAGCTCCCGAACTACAGGGATCAACACTGAAGCTTTCTTT. Translated, it gives CASSRTTGINTEAFF.

This chain joins TRBV2 and TRBJ1-2, with D uncertain. V lost 3 bases to trimming and J lost 4 bases, with 12 bases between them. This CDR3 contains 14 residues. Per germline, CDR1 SNHLY and CDR2 FYNNEI. The CDR3 sequence is CASSDAGSRYGYTF. CDR3 coding DNA: TGTGCCAGCAGTGACGCGGGGTCGCGCTATGGCTACACCTTC.